This T cell receptor (beta chain) was sequenced in a study of blood T cell repertoires in COVID-19. At the level of the study: COVID-19 samples collected from the United States, Italy and Spain covered acute and convalescent phases. T cells, B-cell-depleted T cells, or PBMCs provided the cDNA or gDNA that served as material.

Germline V lookup: CDR1 MNHEY, CDR2 SVGEGT. The J segment lost 1 base and the V segment lost 5 bases, leaving 6 bases of the junction unmatched. The CDR3 sequence is 15 residues long. Under the authors' procedure: Reference gene primer amplification gave nucleated cell count estimates. Method: immunoSEQ multiplex PCR; TCRdb's copy keeps in-frame clones and lacks some. V and J calls and clone size follow that table, whereas D and trimming were derived from the DNA. This table has 300,000 or so clones, over 80% appearing once. The origin of this receptor is a woman aged 35 to 49 who had recovered from COVID-19. The sample taken for sequencing was peripheral blood. V and J are TRBV6-2 or TRBV6-3 and TRBJ1-1, with TRBD1 matching 8 bases. CDR3 sequence (DNA): TGTGCCAGCAGTCTACAGGGGGGCGCGAACACTGAAGCTTTCTTT. It encodes CASSLQGGANTEAFF.